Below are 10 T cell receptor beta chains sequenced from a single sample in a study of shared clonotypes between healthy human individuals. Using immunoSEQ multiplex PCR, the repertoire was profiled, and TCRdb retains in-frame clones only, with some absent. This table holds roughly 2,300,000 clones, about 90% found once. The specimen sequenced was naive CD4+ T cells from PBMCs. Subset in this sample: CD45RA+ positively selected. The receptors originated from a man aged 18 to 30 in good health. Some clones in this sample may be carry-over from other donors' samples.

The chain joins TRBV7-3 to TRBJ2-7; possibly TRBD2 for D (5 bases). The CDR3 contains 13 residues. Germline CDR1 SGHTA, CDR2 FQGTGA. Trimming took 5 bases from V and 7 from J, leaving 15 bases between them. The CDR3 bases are TGTGCCAGCAGCACCGGACTCCTTGGGGAGCAGTACTTC. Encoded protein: CASSTGLLGEQYF.

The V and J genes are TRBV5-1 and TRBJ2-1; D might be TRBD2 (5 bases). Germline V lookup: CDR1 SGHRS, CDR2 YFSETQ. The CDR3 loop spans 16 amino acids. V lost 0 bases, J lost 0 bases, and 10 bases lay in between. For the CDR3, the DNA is TGCGCCAGCAGCTTGGCGGCCACTAGCTCCTACAATGAGCAGTTCTTC. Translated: CASSLAATSSYNEQFF.

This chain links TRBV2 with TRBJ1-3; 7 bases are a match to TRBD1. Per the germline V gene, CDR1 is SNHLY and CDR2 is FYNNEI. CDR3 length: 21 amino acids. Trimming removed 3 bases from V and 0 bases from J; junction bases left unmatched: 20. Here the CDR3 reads CASSEARWDSDIMYSGNTIYF. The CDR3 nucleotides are TGTGCCAGCAGTGAGGCGCGGTGGGACAGCGATATCATGTACTCTGGAAACACCATATATTTT.

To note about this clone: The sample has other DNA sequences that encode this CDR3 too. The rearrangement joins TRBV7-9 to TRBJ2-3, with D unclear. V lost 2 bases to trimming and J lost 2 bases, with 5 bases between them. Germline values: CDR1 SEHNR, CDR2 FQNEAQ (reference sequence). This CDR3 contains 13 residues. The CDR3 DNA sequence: TGTGCCAGCAGCTTATATTACACAGATACGCAGTATTTT. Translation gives CASSLYYTDTQYF.

The CDR3 bases are TGTGCCAGCAGTTTCAGGACTAGCGGACTCTCCTACGAGCAGTACTTC. Protein: CASSFRTSGLSYEQYF. The V gene is TRBV28, the J gene TRBJ2-7; 10 bases fit TRBD2. The CDR3 is 16 residues long. With 3 bases clipped from V and 0 bases from J, the junction kept 5 bases outside the gene matches. Per the germline V gene, CDR1 is MDHEN and CDR2 is SYDVKM.

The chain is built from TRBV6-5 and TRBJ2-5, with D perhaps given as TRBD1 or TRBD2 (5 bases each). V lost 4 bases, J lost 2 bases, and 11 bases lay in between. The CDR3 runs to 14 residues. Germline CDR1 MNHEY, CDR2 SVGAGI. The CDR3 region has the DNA TGTGCCAGCAGTTTCCGGGGCCCTCAAGAGACCCAGTACTTC. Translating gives CASSFRGPQETQYF.

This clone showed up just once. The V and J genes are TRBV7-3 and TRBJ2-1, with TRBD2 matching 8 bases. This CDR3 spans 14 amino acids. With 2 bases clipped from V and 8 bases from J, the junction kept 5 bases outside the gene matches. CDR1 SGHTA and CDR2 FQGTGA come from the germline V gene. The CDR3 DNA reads TGTGCCAGCAGCTTAGGCGGGAGGTGGGATGAGCAGTTCTTC. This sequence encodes CASSLGGRWDEQFF. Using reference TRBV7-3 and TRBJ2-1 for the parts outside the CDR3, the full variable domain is GAGVSQTPSNKVTEKGKYVELRCDPISGHTALYWYRQSLGQGPEFLIYFQGTGAADDSGLPNDRFFAVRPEGSVSTLKIQRTERGDSAVYLCASSLGGRWDEQFFGPGTRLTVL.

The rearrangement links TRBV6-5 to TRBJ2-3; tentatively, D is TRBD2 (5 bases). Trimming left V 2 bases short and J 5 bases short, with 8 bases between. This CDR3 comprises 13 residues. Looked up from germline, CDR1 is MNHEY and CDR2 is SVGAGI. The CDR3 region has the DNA TGTGCCAGCAGTTACGAGGGCCGAGATACGCAGTATTTT. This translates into CASSYEGRDTQYF.

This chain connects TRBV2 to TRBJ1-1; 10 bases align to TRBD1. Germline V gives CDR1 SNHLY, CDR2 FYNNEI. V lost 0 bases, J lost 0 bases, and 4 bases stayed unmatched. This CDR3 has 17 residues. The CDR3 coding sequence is TGTGCCAGCAGTGAAGCGGGGGGACAGGGGTTGAACACTGAAGCTTTCTTT. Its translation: CASSEAGGQGLNTEAFF.

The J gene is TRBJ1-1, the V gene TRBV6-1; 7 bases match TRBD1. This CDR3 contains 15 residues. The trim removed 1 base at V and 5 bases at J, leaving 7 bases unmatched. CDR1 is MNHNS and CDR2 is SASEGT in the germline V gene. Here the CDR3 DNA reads TGTGCCAGCAGTGAAGTCGGGACAGCAAGGACTGAAGCTTTCTTT. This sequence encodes CASSEVGTARTEAFF.